This TCR beta chain is from a study of blood T cell repertoires in COVID-19. In germline, CDR1 is SGHRS, CDR2 YFSETQ. V was clipped by 4 bases and J by 0 bases; unmatched bases: 6. This CDR3 is built from 16 residues. Only one count was recorded for this clone. Other nucleotide sequences from this sample produce the same CDR3. The protocol was immunoSEQ multiplex PCR, while the TCRdb copy is restricted to in-frame clones and leaves out a portion. The sample lists 490,000 or so clones; approximately 91% were seen once. This sequence was found in a woman aged 55-69 years who had recovered from COVID-19. The V gene is TRBV5-1, the J gene TRBJ2-3, with TRBD2 identical over 9 bases. The sequencing sample was made of PBMCs or T cells enriched from blood (not recorded which). This chain's CDR3 is CASSRGTSPSTDTQYF. Here the CDR3 DNA reads TGCGCCAGCAGCCGCGGGACTAGCCCTAGCACAGATACGCAGTATTTT.